The T cell receptor beta chain under discussion was sequenced for a study of blood T cell repertoires in COVID-19. This CDR3 is 16 amino acids long. Trimming stripped 2 bases from V and 0 bases from J, with 13 bases between. In germline, CDR1 is MNHEY, CDR2 SVGEGT. Original analysis: The authors estimated nucleated cell counts from reference gene primer amplification. The repertoire was sequenced with immunoSEQ multiplex PCR; TCRdb's copy has only in-frame clones and lacks some. That table gives V, J and clone size, and the DNA gave D and trimming. The sample carries more than 200,000 clones, 84% recorded once.

The clonotype originates from a woman at least 80 years old with COVID-19, enrolled during active disease. Sample: peripheral blood. This chain connects TRBV6-2 or TRBV6-3 to TRBJ2-5; tentatively, D is TRBD2 (5 bases). The chain's CDR3 is CASSYLSTGDQETQYF. As DNA, the CDR3 is TGTGCCAGCAGTTACCTGAGCACCGGGGACCAAGAGACCCAGTACTTC.